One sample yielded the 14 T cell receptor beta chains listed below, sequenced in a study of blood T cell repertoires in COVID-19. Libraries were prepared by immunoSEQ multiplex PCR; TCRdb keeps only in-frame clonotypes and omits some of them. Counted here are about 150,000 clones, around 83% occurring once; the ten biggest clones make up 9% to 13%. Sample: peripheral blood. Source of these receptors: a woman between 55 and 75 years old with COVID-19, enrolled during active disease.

The CDR3: CASRNGGAGTEKLFF. The CDR3 DNA sequence: TGTGCCAGCCGGAATGGAGGGGCAGGGACCGAAAAACTGTTTTTT. J is TRBJ1-4 and V is TRBV2; TRBD1 might be the D (5 bases). This CDR3 has 15 residues. Germline V gene sequence: CDR1 SNHLY, CDR2 FYNNEI. V lost 8 bases, J lost 8 bases, and 21 bases lay in between.

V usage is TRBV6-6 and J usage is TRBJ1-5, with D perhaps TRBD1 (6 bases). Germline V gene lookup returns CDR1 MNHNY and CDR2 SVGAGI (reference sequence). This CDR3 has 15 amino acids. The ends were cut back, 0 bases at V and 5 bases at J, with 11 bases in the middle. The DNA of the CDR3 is TGTGCCAGCAGTTACTCAACAGGGACCCATCAGCCCCAGCATTTT. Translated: CASSYSTGTHQPQHF.

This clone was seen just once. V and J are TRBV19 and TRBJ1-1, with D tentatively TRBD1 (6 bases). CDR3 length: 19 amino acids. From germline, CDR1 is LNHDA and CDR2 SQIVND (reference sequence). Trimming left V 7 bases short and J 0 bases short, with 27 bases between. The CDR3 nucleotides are TGTGCCAGTACCAGACCCCTCAGGCCAGGGGCCCCCATGAACACTGAAGCTTTCTTT. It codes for CASTRPLRPGAPMNTEAFF.

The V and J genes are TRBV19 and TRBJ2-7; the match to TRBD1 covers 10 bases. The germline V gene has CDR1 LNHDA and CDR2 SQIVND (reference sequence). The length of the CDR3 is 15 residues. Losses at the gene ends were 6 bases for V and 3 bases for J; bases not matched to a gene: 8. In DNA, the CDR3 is TGTGCCAGTAGCCCCGACAGGGGGCATGACTACGAGCAGTACTTC. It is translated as CASSPDRGHDYEQYF.

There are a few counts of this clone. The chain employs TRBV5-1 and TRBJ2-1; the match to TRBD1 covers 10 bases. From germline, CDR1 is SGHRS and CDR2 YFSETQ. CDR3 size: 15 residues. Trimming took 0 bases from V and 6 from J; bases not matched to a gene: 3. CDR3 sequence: CASSLGQGASNEQFF. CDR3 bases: TGCGCCAGCAGCTTGGGACAGGGGGCGTCCAATGAGCAGTTCTTC.

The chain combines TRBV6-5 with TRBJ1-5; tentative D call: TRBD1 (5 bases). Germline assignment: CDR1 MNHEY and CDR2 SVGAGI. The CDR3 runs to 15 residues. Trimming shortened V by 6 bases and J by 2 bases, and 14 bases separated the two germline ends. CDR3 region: CASRSQGIGNQPQHF. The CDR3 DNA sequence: TGTGCCAGCAGGTCCCAGGGTATCGGCAATCAGCCCCAGCATTTT.

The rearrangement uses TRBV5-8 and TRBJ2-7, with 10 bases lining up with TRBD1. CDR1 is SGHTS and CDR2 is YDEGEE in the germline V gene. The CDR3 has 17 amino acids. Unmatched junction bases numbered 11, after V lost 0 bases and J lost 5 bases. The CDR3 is CASSLVPRTGGRHEQYF. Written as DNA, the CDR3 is TGTGCCAGCAGCTTGGTCCCTCGGACAGGGGGACGGCACGAGCAGTACTTC.

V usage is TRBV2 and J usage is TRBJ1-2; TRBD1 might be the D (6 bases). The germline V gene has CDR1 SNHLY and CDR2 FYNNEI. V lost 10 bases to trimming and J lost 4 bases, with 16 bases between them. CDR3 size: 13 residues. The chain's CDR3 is CATQADSVYGYTF. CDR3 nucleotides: TGTGCCACCCAGGCGGACAGTGTCTATGGCTACACCTTC.

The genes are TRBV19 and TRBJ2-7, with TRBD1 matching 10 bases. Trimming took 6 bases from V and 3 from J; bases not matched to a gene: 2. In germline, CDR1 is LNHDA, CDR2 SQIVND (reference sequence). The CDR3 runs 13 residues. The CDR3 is CASSRDRGYEQYF. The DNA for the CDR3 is TGTGCCAGTAGCCGGGACAGGGGCTACGAGCAGTACTTC. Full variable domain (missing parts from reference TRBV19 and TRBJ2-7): DGGITQSPKYLFRKEGQNVTLSCEQNLNHDAMYWYRQDPGQGLRLIYYSQIVNDFQKGDIAEGYSVSREKKESFPLTVTSAQKNPTAFYLCASSRDRGYEQYFGPGTRLTVT.

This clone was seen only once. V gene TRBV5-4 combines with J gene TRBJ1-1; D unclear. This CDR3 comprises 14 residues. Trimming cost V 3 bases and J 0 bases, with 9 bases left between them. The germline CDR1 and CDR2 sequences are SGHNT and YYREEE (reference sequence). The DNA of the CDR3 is TGTGCCAGCAGCTCGCAGGCTATGAACACTGAAGCTTTCTTT. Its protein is CASSSQAMNTEAFF.

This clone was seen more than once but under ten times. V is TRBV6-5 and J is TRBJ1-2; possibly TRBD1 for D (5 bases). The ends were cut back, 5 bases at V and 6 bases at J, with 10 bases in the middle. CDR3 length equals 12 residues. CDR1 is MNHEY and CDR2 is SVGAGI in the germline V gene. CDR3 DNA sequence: TGTGCCAGCAGTAAGAGGACACATGGCTACACCTTC. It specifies CASSKRTHGYTF.

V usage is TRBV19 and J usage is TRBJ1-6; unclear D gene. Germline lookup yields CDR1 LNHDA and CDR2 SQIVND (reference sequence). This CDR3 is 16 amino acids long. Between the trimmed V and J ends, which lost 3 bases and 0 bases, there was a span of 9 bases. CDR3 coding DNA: TGTGCCAGTAGTATCCGAGAAAGCTCCTATAATTCACCCCTCCACTTT. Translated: CASSIRESSYNSPLHF.

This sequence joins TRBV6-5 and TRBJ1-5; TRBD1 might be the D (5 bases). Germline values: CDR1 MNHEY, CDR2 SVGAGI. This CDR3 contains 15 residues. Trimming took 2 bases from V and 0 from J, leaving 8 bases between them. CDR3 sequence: CASSYDRDSNQPQHF. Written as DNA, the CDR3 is TGTGCCAGCAGTTACGACAGAGATAGCAATCAGCCCCAGCATTTT.

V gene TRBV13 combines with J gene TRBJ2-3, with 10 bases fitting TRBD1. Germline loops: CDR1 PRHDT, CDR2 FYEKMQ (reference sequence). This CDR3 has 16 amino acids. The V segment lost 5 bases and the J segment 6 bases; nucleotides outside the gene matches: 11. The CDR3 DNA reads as TGTGCCAGCAGCGAAGCCGGGACAGGGGTAGGTGATACGCAGTATTTT. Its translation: CASSEAGTGVGDTQYF.